This TCR beta chain was found in a study of beta chain features in type 1 diabetes. General study results and limits: TCRB CDR3s were moderately but significantly shorter in Type 1 diabetes patients in all four CD4+ subsets.

This clone was seen more than once but under ten times. Its antigen is currently unknown. CDR1 is MGHDK and CDR2 is SYGVNS in the germline V gene. The length of the CDR3 is 17 residues. V was shortened by 2 bases and J by 1 base, with 15 bases between the two germline ends. Expressed TCRB transcripts were sequenced after all isolated RNA was converted to cDNA. TCRdb's copy holds only in-frame clones and misses some; the assay was immunoSEQ multiplex PCR. The sample contains fewer than 900,000 clones, roughly 16% of which appear only once. The clonotype comes from a woman in her late teens or twenties in good health. The chain recombines TRBV25-1 with TRBJ1-3; D not resolved. What was sequenced was naive CD4+ T cells from blood. The CDR3 nucleotides read TGTGCCAGCAGTGAAGCAGGAGTCTTGGGGTCTGGAAACACCATATATTTT. Amino acid sequence: CASSEAGVLGSGNTIYF. Looking up the rest from reference TRBV25-1 and TRBJ1-3 gives the full variable domain: EADIYQTPRYLVIGTGKKITLECSQTMGHDKMYWYQQDPGMELHLIHYSYGVNSTEKGDLSSESTVSRIRTEHFPLTLESARPSHTSQYLCASSEAGVLGSGNTIYFGEGSWLTVV.